Shown below are 25 T cell receptor beta chains from a single sample sequenced in a study of CD8 T cells in ankylosing spondylitis. TCRdb recomputed calls from the 5' RACE reads with MiXCR, one row per CDR3 protein. The sample records 350,000 or so distinct CDR3 sequences, roughly 14% being singletons. The specimen sequenced was blood, either unsorted or a sorted T cell fraction (not recorded which). The origin of the receptors is a male donor with ankylosing spondylitis or in good health (not recorded which).

The chain has TRBV5-1 and TRBJ1-2; D is undetermined. V gave up 3 bases and J gave up 5 bases, with 17 bases separating them. CDR1 and CDR2 (germline): SGHRS, YFSETQ. The CDR3 consists of 15 residues. CDR3: CASSWSGSPSYGYTF. Here the CDR3 DNA reads TGCGCCAGCAGCTGGTCCGGGTCCCCTTCGTATGGCTACACCTTC.

The table lists this clonotype with a few counts. CDR3 DNA sequence: TGTGCCAGCAGTTTTCGCTCCCTCTCGGACAGGGGTGGCACTGAAGCTTTCTTT. Residues: CASSFRSLSDRGGTEAFF. This sequence joins TRBV12-3 or TRBV12-4 and TRBJ1-1, with TRBD1 identical over 9 bases. Trimming at V came to 3 bases and at J to 4 bases, leaving 15 bases not matched to a gene. The CDR3 spans 18 residues.

The sample holds many counts of this clonotype. V gene TRBV12-3 or TRBV12-4 combines with J gene TRBJ2-2; 8 nucleotides align to TRBD1. J was trimmed by 2 bases and V by 4 bases; bases with no gene match: 6. The CDR3 is 16 residues long. In DNA form, the CDR3 reads TGTGCCAGCAGTTCCGGACAGGGTTTTAACACCGGGGAGCTGTTTTTT. As protein: CASSSGQGFNTGELFF.

This clonotype was seen a handful of times. The chain couples TRBV6-2 or TRBV6-3 to TRBJ2-1; no reliable D call. The germline CDR1 and CDR2 sequences are MNHEY and SVGEGT. CDR3 length: 13 amino acids. V lost 7 bases to trimming and J lost 5 bases, with 12 bases between them. In nucleotides, the CDR3 is TGTGCCAGCACCTCGTTCGGAGACAATGAGCAGTTCTTC. It codes for CASTSFGDNEQFF.

A few counts support this clonotype. V gene TRBV6-1 combines with J gene TRBJ1-5, with a tentative D call TRBD1 (5 bases). Per germline, CDR1 MNHNS and CDR2 SASEGT. V was shortened by 8 bases and J by 0 bases, with 14 bases between the two germline ends. The CDR3 runs 15 residues. The CDR3 loop reads CASSKGTDSNQPQHF. The DNA of the CDR3 is TGTGCCAGCTCTAAAGGGACGGATAGCAATCAGCCCCAGCATTTT.

This chain joins TRBV12-5 and TRBJ2-2; D possibly uses TRBD1 or TRBD2 (6 bases each). The germline V and J ends were trimmed by 3 bases and 0 bases, with 8 bases remaining between them. CDR1 and CDR2 from the germline V gene are LGHNT and FRNRAP. CDR3 length equals 15 residues. CDR3 bases: TGTGCTAGTGGTTTAAGGGGGGCGAACACCGGGGAGCTGTTTTTT. Translating gives CASGLRGANTGELFF.

The chain is built from TRBV20-1 and TRBJ2-2; TRBD2 matches at 7 bases. The V gene's germline CDR1 is DFQATT and CDR2 SNEGSKA (reference sequence). Trimming took 7 bases from V and 4 from J; bases not matched to a gene: 6. The CDR3 length is 13 residues. The CDR3 DNA reads TGCAGTGTTGCGGGGGTTATCACCGGGGAGCTGTTTTTT. Encoded protein: CSVAGVITGELFF.

The chain joins TRBV7-9 to TRBJ1-6; D may be TRBD1 (5 bases). The CDR3 sequence is 14 residues long. Germline V CDR1 and CDR2: SEHNR, FQNEAQ (reference sequence). V gave up 4 bases and J gave up 10 bases, with 14 bases separating them. CDR3 DNA: TGTGCCAGCAGCTCGGGACGAAATGAGTCACCCCTCCACTTT. It translates to CASSSGRNESPLHF.

The chain links TRBV20-1 to TRBJ2-3; 16 nucleotides align to TRBD2. Germline loops: CDR1 DFQATT, CDR2 SNEGSKA (reference sequence). The CDR3 sequence is 18 residues long. Unmatched junction bases numbered 10, after V lost 3 bases and J lost 4 bases. CDR3 loop: CSASNPGTSGGASDTQYF. The CDR3 bases are TGCAGTGCTAGCAACCCCGGGACTAGCGGGGGGGCATCAGATACGCAGTATTTT.

In its sample, this clonotype was seen a few times. CDR3 region: CASTQHPTLNTEAFF. CDR3 nucleotide sequence: TGTGCCAGCACCCAACACCCGACCCTGAACACTGAAGCTTTCTTT. The chain couples TRBV12-3 or TRBV12-4 to TRBJ1-1; D uncertain. CDR3 length: 15 residues. Trimming shortened V by 7 bases and J by 0 bases, and 15 bases separated the two germline ends.

This clonotype was counted a few times. V gene TRBV11-2 combines with J gene TRBJ2-5; tentative D call: TRBD1 (5 bases). The germline gives CDR1 SGHAT, CDR2 FQNNGV. V was trimmed by 11 bases and J by 0 bases, leaving 19 bases between them. The CDR3 runs to 15 residues. CDR3 amino acids: CACKRRARYQETQYF. The CDR3 nucleotides are TGTGCCTGTAAGCGCAGGGCCCGGTACCAAGAGACCCAGTACTTC.

CDR3 residues: CASSDGVTGELFF. DNA for the CDR3: TGTGCCAGCAGTGATGGCGTCACCGGGGAGCTGTTTTTT. The chain couples TRBV25-1 to TRBJ2-2; D is unresolved. CDR1 MGHDK and CDR2 SYGVNS come from the germline V gene. V dropped 3 bases and J dropped 4 bases, with 6 bases sitting between them. The CDR3 extends over 13 amino acids.

The DNA for the CDR3 is TGTGCCACCAGCAGAGGGGCAGGGGGCGGCACTGAAGCTTTCTTT. The encoded protein is CATSRGAGGGTEAFF. This chain links TRBV15 with TRBJ1-1; 8 nucleotides line up with TRBD1. The junction had 5 bases not matched to a gene; V was cut back by 1 base and J by 4 bases. The CDR3 runs 15 residues. The germline V gene encodes CDR1 LNHNV and CDR2 YYDKDF (reference sequence).

This clonotype was seen a few times. The V gene is TRBV7-2, the J gene TRBJ2-3; maybe TRBD1 (6 bases). The germline gives CDR1 SGHTA, CDR2 FQGNSA. V was shortened by 6 bases and J by 4 bases, with 11 bases between the two germline ends. CDR3 length: 13 residues. CDR3 nucleotide sequence: TGTGCCAGCAGTTCCACAGGGCCAGATACGCAGTATTTT. Its protein product is CASSSTGPDTQYF.

This clonotype was observed a handful of times. V and J are TRBV7-2 and TRBJ2-1, with unresolved D. Between the trimmed V and J ends, which lost 4 bases and 0 bases, there was a span of 10 bases. Germline V lookup: CDR1 SGHTA, CDR2 FQGNSA. The CDR3 consists of 15 residues. This CDR3 is CASSSSLSSYNEQFF. The CDR3 coding sequence is TGTGCCAGCAGCTCCTCCCTTAGCTCCTACAATGAGCAGTTCTTC.

This clonotype was found a few times. The chain joins TRBV20-1 to TRBJ1-5, with 8 bases aligning to TRBD1. Trimming took 6 bases from V and 6 from J; bases not matched to a gene: 10. From germline, CDR1 is DFQATT and CDR2 SNEGSKA (reference sequence). CDR3 size: 14 residues. CDR3 sequence (DNA): TGCAGTGCGCCCGGACAGGGAGAAGGTCAGCCCCAGCATTTT. It specifies CSAPGQGEGQPQHF.

The chain recombines TRBV5-1 with TRBJ2-1; a weak D match, TRBD1 (7 bases). CDR1 and CDR2 (germline): SGHRS, YFSETQ. This CDR3 has 11 amino acids. V was clipped by 3 bases and J by 15 bases, with 13 bases between them. Written as DNA, the CDR3 is TGCGCCAGCAGCTCCCAGGGGGGTCGGTTCTTC. This sequence encodes CASSSQGGRFF.

J is TRBJ2-2 and V is TRBV21-1; whether TRBD2, the table's D call, matches the DNA was not checked. TRBV21-1 is termed a pseudogene. The CDR3 length is 19 residues. The CDR3 reads CASSKGLAGGLPDTGELFF. The CDR3 DNA sequence: TGTGCCAGCAGCAAAGGCCTAGCGGGAGGTCTCCCCGACACCGGGGAGCTGTTTTTT.

The V call is TRBV7-9, the J call TRBJ2-1; D possibly corresponds to TRBD1 (5 bases). Germline CDR1 is SEHNR and CDR2 is FQNEAQ (reference sequence). CDR3 length: 15 amino acids. The V end lost 0 bases, the J end lost 7 bases, and 13 bases lay between the germline ends. CDR3 sequence (DNA): TGTGCCAGCAGCTTAGCGGCAGGGCATCTGAATGAGCAGTTCTTC. Translation: CASSLAAGHLNEQFF.

The table lists this clonotype with a few counts. The CDR3 spells CASSTTSGELFF. The CDR3 DNA follows: TGTGCCAGCAGTACAACAAGCGGGGAGCTGTTTTTT. The rearrangement uses TRBV2 and TRBJ2-2; D call uncertain. The CDR3 length is 12 residues. Between the trimmed V and J ends, which lost 5 bases and 7 bases, there was a span of 8 bases. Per germline, CDR1 SNHLY and CDR2 FYNNEI.

This clonotype was detected a few times. The V gene is TRBV6-6, the J gene TRBJ2-7; unclear D gene. CDR3 length equals 13 residues. V was clipped by 6 bases and J by 3 bases, with 12 bases between them. Germline CDR1 and CDR2: MNHNY and SVGAGI (reference sequence). CDR3 in amino acids: CASRAAAVYEQYF. DNA of the CDR3: TGTGCCAGCAGGGCGGCGGCCGTCTACGAGCAGTACTTC.

The rearrangement joins TRBV3-1 to TRBJ2-7, with 7 nucleotides matching TRBD2. The CDR3 runs 19 residues. CDR1 is LGHDT and CDR2 is YNNKEL in the germline V gene (reference sequence). CDR3: CTISLSYMWGGSGGDEQYF. In DNA form, the CDR3 reads TGTACCATCAGTTTATCCTATATGTGGGGGGGATCAGGAGGGGACGAGCAGTACTTC.

The CDR3 DNA is TGCAGCGCCGAGGGGACAGGGGTGTACGAGCAGTACTTC. This gives the protein CSAEGTGVYEQYF. The chain combines TRBV29-1 with TRBJ2-7, with 10 positions matching TRBD1. With V trimmed by 7 bases and J by 4 bases, 7 bases remained unmatched. The CDR3 loop spans 13 amino acids. The germline V gene has CDR1 SQVTM and CDR2 ANQGSEA.

The J gene is TRBJ1-2, the V gene TRBV18; no definite D call. There are 14 residues in the CDR3. V was cut by 3 bases and J by 3 bases, with 11 bases left in between. Germline-derived CDR1 and CDR2 are KGHSH and LQKENI. The chain's CDR3 is CASSPAVTDYGYTF. The CDR3 DNA reads TGTGCCAGCTCACCCGCTGTCACCGACTATGGCTACACCTTC.

This clonotype was counted at least ten times. The J gene is TRBJ2-1, the V gene TRBV3-1; perhaps TRBD1 as D (7 bases). Germline V lookup: CDR1 LGHDT, CDR2 YNNKEL (reference sequence). The CDR3 contains 12 residues. Trimming left V 6 bases short and J 7 bases short, with 10 bases between. CDR3 nucleotide sequence: TGTGCCAGCAGGTCAGGGGGGAATGAGCAGTTCTTC. It yields the protein CASRSGGNEQFF.